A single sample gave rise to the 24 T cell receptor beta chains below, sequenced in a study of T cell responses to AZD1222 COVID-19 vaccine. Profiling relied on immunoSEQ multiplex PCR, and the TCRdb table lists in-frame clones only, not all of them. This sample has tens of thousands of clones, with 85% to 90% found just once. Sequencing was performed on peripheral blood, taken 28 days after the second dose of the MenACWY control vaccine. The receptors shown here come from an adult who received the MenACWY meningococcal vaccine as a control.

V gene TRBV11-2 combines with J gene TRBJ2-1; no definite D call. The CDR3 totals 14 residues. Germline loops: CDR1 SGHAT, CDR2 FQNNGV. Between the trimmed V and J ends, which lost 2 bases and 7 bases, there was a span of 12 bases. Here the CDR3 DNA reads TGTGCCAGCAGCTTAAAGCGTTTTGGGAATGAGCAGTTCTTC. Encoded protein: CASSLKRFGNEQFF.

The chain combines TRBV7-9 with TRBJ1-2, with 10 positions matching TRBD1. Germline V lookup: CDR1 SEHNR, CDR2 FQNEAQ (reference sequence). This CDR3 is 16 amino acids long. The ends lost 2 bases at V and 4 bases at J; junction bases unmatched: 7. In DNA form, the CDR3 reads TGTGCCAGCAGCTTATTGGGGGACAGGGGAATCTATGGCTACACCTTC. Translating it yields CASSLLGDRGIYGYTF.

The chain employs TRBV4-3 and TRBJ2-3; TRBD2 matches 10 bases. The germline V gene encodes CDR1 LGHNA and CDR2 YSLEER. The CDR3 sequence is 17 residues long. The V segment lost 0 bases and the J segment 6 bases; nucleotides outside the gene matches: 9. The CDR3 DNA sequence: TGCGCCAGCAGCCAAGAGGACAGCGGGGGGGACCCGGATACGCAGTATTTT. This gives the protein CASSQEDSGGDPDTQYF.

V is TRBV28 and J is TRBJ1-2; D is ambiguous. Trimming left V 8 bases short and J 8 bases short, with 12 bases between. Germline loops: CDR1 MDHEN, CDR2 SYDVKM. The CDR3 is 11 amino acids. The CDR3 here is CASANRRGYTF. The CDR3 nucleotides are TGTGCCAGCGCGAACCGGAGGGGCTACACCTTC.

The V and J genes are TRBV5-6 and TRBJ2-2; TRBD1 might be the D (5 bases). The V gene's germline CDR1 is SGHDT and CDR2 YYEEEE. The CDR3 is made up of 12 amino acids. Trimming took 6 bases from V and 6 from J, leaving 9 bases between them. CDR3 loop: CASNRFAGELFF. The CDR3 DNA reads TGTGCCAGCAACAGGTTCGCCGGGGAGCTGTTTTTT. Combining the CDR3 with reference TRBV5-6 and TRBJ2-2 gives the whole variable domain DAGVTQSPTHLIKTRGQQVTLRCSPKSGHDTVSWYQQALGQGPQFIFQYYEEEERQRGNFPDRFSGHQFPNYSSELNVNALLLGDSALYLCASNRFAGELFFGEGSRLTVL.

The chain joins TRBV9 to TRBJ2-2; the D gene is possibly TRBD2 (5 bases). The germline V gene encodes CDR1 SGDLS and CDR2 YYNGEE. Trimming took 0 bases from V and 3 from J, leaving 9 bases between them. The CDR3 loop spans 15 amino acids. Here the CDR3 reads CASSVVAIDTGELFF. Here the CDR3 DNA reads TGTGCCAGCAGCGTAGTAGCGATTGACACCGGGGAGCTGTTTTTT.

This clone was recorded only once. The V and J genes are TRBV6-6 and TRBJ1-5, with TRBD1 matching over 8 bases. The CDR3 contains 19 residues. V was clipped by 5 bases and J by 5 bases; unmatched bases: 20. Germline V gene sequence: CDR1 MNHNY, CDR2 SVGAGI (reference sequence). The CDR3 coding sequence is TGTGCCAGCAGTCCAACCGGGACAGGCCTACGAATTCGAGATCAGCCCCAGCATTTT. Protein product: CASSPTGTGLRIRDQPQHF.

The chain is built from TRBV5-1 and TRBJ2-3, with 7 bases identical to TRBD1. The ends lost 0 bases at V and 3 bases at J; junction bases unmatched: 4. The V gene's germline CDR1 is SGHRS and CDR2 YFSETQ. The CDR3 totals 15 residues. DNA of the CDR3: TGCGCCAGCAGCTTGGTACCAGGGGGAACAGATACGCAGTATTTT. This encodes CASSLVPGGTDTQYF.

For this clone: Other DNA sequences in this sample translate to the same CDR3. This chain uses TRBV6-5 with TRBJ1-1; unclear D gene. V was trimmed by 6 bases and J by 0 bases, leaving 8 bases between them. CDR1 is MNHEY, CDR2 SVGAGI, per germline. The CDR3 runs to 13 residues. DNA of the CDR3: TGTGCCAGCAGACGGACGGTGAACACTGAAGCTTTCTTT. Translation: CASRRTVNTEAFF.

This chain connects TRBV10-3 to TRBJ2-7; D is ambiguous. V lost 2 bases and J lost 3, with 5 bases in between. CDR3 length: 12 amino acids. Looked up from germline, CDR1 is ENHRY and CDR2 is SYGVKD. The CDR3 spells CAISETYYEQYF. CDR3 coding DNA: TGTGCCATCAGTGAGACGTACTACGAGCAGTACTTC.

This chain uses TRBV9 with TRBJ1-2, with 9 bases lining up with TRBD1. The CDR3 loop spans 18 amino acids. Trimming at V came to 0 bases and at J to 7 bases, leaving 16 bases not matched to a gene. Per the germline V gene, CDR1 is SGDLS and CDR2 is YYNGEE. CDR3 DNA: TGTGCCAGCAGCGTAGAACCGGGACAGGGAGGCCCCCTGGGTGGCTACACCTTC. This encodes CASSVEPGQGGPLGGYTF.

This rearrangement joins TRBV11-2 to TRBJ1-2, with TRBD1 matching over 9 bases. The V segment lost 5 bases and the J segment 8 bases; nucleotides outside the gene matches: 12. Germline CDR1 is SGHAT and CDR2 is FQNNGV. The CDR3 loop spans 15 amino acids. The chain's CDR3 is CASSPQRDRVKGYTF. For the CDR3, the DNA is TGTGCCAGCAGCCCCCAGAGGGACAGGGTGAAGGGCTACACCTTC.

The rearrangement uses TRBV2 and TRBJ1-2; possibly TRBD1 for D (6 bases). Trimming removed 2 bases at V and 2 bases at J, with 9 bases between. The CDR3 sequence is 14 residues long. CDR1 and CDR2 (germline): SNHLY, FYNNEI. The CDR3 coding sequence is TGTGCCAGCAGTGAAATCGACAGGAACTATGGCTACACCTTC. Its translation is CASSEIDRNYGYTF. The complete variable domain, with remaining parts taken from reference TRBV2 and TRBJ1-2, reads EPEVTQTPSHQVTQMGQEVILRCVPISNHLYFYWYRQILGQKVEFLVSFYNNEISEKSEIFDDQFSVERPDGSNFTLKIRSTKLEDSAMYFCASSEIDRNYGYTFGSGTRLTVV.

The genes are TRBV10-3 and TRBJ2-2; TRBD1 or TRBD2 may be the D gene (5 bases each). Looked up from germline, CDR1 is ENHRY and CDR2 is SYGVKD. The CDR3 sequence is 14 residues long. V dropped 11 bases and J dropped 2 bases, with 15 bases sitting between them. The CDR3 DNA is TGTGCCGCCTATGGGGGTAGAAACACCGGGGAGCTGTTTTTT. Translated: CAAYGGRNTGELFF.

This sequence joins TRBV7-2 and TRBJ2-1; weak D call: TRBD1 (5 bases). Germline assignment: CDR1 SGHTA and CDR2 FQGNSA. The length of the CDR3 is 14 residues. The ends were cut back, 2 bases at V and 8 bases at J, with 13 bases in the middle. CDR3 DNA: TGTGCCAGCAGCTTAAGGGGTCTTGGGGATGAGCAGTTCTTC. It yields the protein CASSLRGLGDEQFF.

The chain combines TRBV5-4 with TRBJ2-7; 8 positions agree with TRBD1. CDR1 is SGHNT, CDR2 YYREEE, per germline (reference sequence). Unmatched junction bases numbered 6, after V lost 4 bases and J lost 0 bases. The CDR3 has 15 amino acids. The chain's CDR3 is CASSAGQGSSYEQYF. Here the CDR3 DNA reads TGTGCCAGCAGCGCCGGACAGGGAAGCTCCTACGAGCAGTACTTC.

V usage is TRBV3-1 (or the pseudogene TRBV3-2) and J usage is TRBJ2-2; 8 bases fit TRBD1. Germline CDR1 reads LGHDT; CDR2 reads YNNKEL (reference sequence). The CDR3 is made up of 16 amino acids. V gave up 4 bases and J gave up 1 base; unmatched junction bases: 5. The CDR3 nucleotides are TGTGCCAGCAGCCCACCCGGGACAGGGAACACCGGGGAGCTGTTTTTT. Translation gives CASSPPGTGNTGELFF.

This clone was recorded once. As DNA, the CDR3 is TGTGCCAGCGCGCCTCAGGGGACGTACTATGGCTACACCTTC. As protein: CASAPQGTYYGYTF. The J gene is TRBJ1-2, the V gene TRBV27; D is possibly TRBD1 (6 bases). Germline CDR1 MNHEY, CDR2 SMNVEV (reference sequence). CDR3 size: 14 residues. The V gene lost 8 bases and the J gene lost 3 bases, with 16 bases spanning the gap.

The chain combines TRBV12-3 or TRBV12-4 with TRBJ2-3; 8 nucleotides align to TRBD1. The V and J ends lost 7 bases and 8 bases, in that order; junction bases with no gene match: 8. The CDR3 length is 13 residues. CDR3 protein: CASIQTGAGTQYF. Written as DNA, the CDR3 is TGTGCCAGCATTCAGACAGGGGCAGGTACGCAGTATTTT.

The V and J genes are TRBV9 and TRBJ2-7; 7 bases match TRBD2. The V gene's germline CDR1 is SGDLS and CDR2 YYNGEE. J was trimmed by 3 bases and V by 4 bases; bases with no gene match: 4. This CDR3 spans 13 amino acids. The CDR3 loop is CASSPRGVYEQYF. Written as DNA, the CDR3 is TGTGCCAGCAGCCCTCGGGGGGTCTACGAGCAGTACTTC.

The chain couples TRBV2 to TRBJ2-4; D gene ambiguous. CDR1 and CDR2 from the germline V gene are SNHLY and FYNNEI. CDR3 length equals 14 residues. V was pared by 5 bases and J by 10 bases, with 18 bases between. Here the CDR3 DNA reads TGTGCCAGCAGTATTATCATGCTCAGCTCTATTCAGTACTTC. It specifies CASSIIMLSSIQYF. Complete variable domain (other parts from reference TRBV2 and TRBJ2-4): EPEVTQTPSHQVTQMGQEVILRCVPISNHLYFYWYRQILGQKVEFLVSFYNNEISEKSEIFDDQFSVERPDGSNFTLKIRSTKLEDSAMYFCASSIIMLSSIQYFGAGTRLSVL.

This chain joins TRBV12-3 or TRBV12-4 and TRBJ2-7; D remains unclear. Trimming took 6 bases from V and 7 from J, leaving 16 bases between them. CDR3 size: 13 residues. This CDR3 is CASRVGPHGEQYF. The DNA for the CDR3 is TGTGCCAGCAGGGTCGGACCGCATGGGGAGCAGTACTTC.

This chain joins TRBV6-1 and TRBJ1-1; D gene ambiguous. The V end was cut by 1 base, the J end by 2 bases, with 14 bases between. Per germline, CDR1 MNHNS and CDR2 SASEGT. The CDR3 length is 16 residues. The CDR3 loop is CASSEGISRVNTEAFF. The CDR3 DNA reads TGTGCCAGCAGTGAAGGGATTTCTAGAGTTAACACTGAAGCTTTCTTT.

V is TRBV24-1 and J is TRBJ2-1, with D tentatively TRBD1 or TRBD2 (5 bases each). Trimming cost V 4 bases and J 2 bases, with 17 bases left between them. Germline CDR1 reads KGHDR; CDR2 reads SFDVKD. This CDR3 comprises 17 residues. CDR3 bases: TGTGCCACCAGTGACGCATTGGGGGTAGGGCCCTACAATGAGCAGTTCTTC. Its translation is CATSDALGVGPYNEQFF.